A single sample is the source of the 19 T cell receptor beta chains below, sequenced in a study of cytomegalovirus exposure and HLA in healthy donors. Using immunoSEQ multiplex PCR, the repertoire was profiled, and TCRdb retains in-frame clones only, with some absent. Among under 150,000 clones listed, approximately 86% were seen once. Sequenced sample: PBMCs. The receptors were gathered from a man between 18 and 35 years old in good health and CMV-seropositive.

This chain links TRBV5-6 with TRBJ2-7; 9 nucleotides match TRBD1. The germline V gene has CDR1 SGHDT and CDR2 YYEEEE. With 4 bases clipped from V and 1 base from J, the junction kept 9 bases outside the gene matches. The CDR3 totals 16 residues. This CDR3 is CASSLFMTGGSYEQYF. In DNA form, the CDR3 reads TGTGCCAGCAGCCTCTTCATGACAGGGGGGTCCTACGAGCAGTACTTC.

The gene calls are TRBV18 and TRBJ1-2; weak D call: TRBD1 (5 bases). The CDR3 runs 15 residues. Deletions cut 2 bases from V and 3 bases from J, with 13 bases between. CDR1 and CDR2 (germline): KGHSH, LQKENI. In DNA, the CDR3 is TGTGCCAGCTCACCAAGGTCGGGCAGGGACTATGGCTACACCTTC. It translates to CASSPRSGRDYGYTF.

The chain recombines TRBV19 with TRBJ2-7, with D tentatively TRBD2 (7 bases). CDR1 is LNHDA and CDR2 is SQIVND in the germline V gene (reference sequence). The CDR3 covers 14 residues. V was trimmed by 7 bases and J by 2 bases, leaving 15 bases between them. The CDR3 nucleotides read TGTGCCAGTAAAAAAGGGGGGGTAACCTACGAGCAGTACTTC. Translation gives CASKKGGVTYEQYF.

The chain has TRBV19 and TRBJ2-7; 9 bases line up with TRBD2. This CDR3 has 15 residues. With V trimmed by 3 bases and J by 3 bases, 6 bases remained unmatched. Germline-derived CDR1 and CDR2 are LNHDA and SQIVND (reference sequence). The CDR3 loop reads CASSINPSGDYEQYF. The DNA of the CDR3 is TGTGCCAGTAGTATCAACCCTAGCGGGGACTACGAGCAGTACTTC.

The CDR3 nucleotides are TGTGCCAGCTCACCATTCGACAGGGGCTCACCCCTCCACTTT. Its protein product is CASSPFDRGSPLHF. The V call is TRBV18, the J call TRBJ1-6; 8 bases line up with TRBD1. V shed 2 bases and J 10 bases; nucleotides not matched to a gene: 4. This CDR3 is 14 amino acids long. Per the germline V gene, CDR1 is KGHSH and CDR2 is LQKENI. Filled out from reference TRBV18 and TRBJ1-6, the complete variable domain reads NAGVMQNPRHLVRRRGQEARLRCSPMKGHSHVYWYRQLPEEGLKFMVYLQKENIIDESGMPKERFSAEFPKEGPSILRIQQVVRGDSAAYFCASSPFDRGSPLHFGNGTRLTVT.

V is TRBV5-1 and J is TRBJ2-7, with 7 bases identical to TRBD2. This CDR3 is built from 16 residues. CDR1 is SGHRS, CDR2 YFSETQ, per germline. Losses at the gene ends were 0 bases for V and 0 bases for J; bases not matched to a gene: 6. The CDR3 reads CASSLGRAGSSYEQYF. CDR3 nucleotides: TGCGCCAGCAGCTTGGGTCGAGCGGGGAGCTCCTACGAGCAGTACTTC.

The V call is TRBV25-1, the J call TRBJ2-5; TRBD1 agrees at 8 bases. There are 16 residues in the CDR3. Trimming took 4 bases from V and 4 from J; bases not matched to a gene: 11. The germline V gene has CDR1 MGHDK and CDR2 SYGVNS. CDR3 amino acids: CASSAMRTGFPETQYF. CDR3 DNA: TGTGCCAGCAGTGCCATGAGGACAGGGTTTCCAGAGACCCAGTACTTC.

The V gene is TRBV27, the J gene TRBJ2-1; maybe TRBD2 (5 bases). The CDR3 runs 13 residues. The ends were cut back, 6 bases at V and 3 bases at J, with 9 bases in the middle. Germline assignment: CDR1 MNHEY and CDR2 SMNVEV (reference sequence). The CDR3 sequence: CASSPGIYNEQFF. CDR3 DNA: TGTGCCAGCAGCCCCGGGATCTACAATGAGCAGTTCTTC.

This clone showed up just once. The rearrangement joins TRBV6-5 to TRBJ2-7; a possible D gene is TRBD1 (6 bases). The CDR3 is 14 residues long. Germline loops: CDR1 MNHEY, CDR2 SVGAGI. V gave up 1 base and J gave up 7 bases, with 14 bases separating them. The CDR3 protein is CASSYFPGAREQYF. DNA for the CDR3: TGTGCCAGCAGTTACTTCCCAGGGGCGCGGGAGCAGTACTTC.

The J gene is TRBJ1-1, the V gene TRBV18; TRBD1 aligns across 7 bases. V shed 1 base and J 0 bases; nucleotides not matched to a gene: 5. The CDR3 covers 16 residues. Germline V gene sequence: CDR1 KGHSH, CDR2 LQKENI. The CDR3 DNA is TGTGCCAGCTCACCACGAGAGGGGGCCATGAACACTGAAGCTTTCTTT. Amino acids: CASSPREGAMNTEAFF.

The chain's CDR3 is CASSPQGAYEQYF. The CDR3 DNA reads TGTGCCAGCAGCCCTCAGGGGGCCTACGAGCAGTACTTC. The rearrangement uses TRBV5-4 and TRBJ2-7; 7 bases are shared with TRBD1. The V segment lost 4 bases and the J segment 2 bases; nucleotides outside the gene matches: 3. CDR1 is SGHNT and CDR2 is YYREEE in the germline V gene (reference sequence). The CDR3 covers 13 residues.

This clone showed up just once. This chain joins TRBV9 and TRBJ1-1; D is unresolved. The CDR3 spans 15 residues. Germline lookup yields CDR1 SGDLS and CDR2 YYNGEE. V lost 4 bases to trimming and J lost 1 base, with 14 bases between them. CDR3 sequence reads: CASSPSGGPNTEAFF. As DNA, the CDR3 is TGTGCCAGCAGCCCTAGCGGAGGCCCGAACACTGAAGCTTTCTTT.

The rearrangement uses TRBV7-3 and TRBJ2-1, with 14 bases matching TRBD2. J was trimmed by 4 bases and V by 1 base; bases with no gene match: 3. Germline V lookup: CDR1 SGHTA, CDR2 FQGTGA. The CDR3 sequence is 17 residues long. The CDR3 bases are TGTGCCAGCAGCTTAAGACTAGCGGGAGGGCCATACAATGAGCAGTTCTTC. Amino acids: CASSLRLAGGPYNEQFF.

This chain links TRBV28 with TRBJ2-3; perhaps TRBD1 as D (6 bases). The CDR3 loop spans 16 amino acids. Germline V gives CDR1 MDHEN, CDR2 SYDVKM. V was cut by 7 bases and J by 4 bases, with 21 bases left in between. The DNA for the CDR3 is TGTGCCAGCAATGAGGGAACAGGGCTAGAGGCAGATACGCAGTATTTT. Residues: CASNEGTGLEADTQYF.

This clone showed up just once. The V call is TRBV27, the J call TRBJ2-4; the D is unclear. Germline CDR1 and CDR2: MNHEY and SMNVEV (reference sequence). Trimming removed 4 bases from V and 0 bases from J, with 7 bases in between. CDR3 size: 14 residues. CDR3 in amino acids: CASSSPRAKNIQYF. The DNA for the CDR3 is TGTGCCAGCAGTTCCCCCCGAGCCAAAAACATTCAGTACTTC.

The V and J genes are TRBV14 and TRBJ1-2; no definite D call. The CDR3 spans 15 residues. Germline V CDR1 and CDR2: SGHDN, FVKESK. V dropped 1 base and J dropped 7 bases, with 16 bases sitting between them. The CDR3 DNA is TGTGCCAGCAGCCAAGTCACGGCGGCTTATTCTGGCTACACCTTC. Its translation: CASSQVTAAYSGYTF.

The V call is TRBV6-5, the J call TRBJ2-5; TRBD1 matches 8 bases. CDR3 length: 15 residues. CDR1 MNHEY and CDR2 SVGAGI come from the germline V gene. V was pared by 2 bases and J by 2 bases, with 4 bases of the junction left unmatched. The CDR3 nucleotides read TGTGCCAGCAGTTACCAAGGGGACAGGCAAGAGACCCAGTACTTC. Translating gives CASSYQGDRQETQYF.

This chain uses TRBV11-3 with TRBJ2-5; D gene ambiguous. Germline CDR1 and CDR2: SGHNT and YENEEA. Between the trimmed V and J ends, which lost 3 bases and 4 bases, there was a span of 6 bases. There are 12 residues in the CDR3. As DNA, the CDR3 is TGTGCCAGCAGCTTTACTTCAGAGACCCAGTACTTC. As protein: CASSFTSETQYF.

The chain has TRBV5-1 and TRBJ1-4; D gene unclear. This CDR3 spans 14 amino acids. The ends were cut back, 0 bases at V and 8 bases at J, with 11 bases in the middle. From germline, CDR1 is SGHRS and CDR2 YFSETQ. The CDR3 region has the DNA TGCGCCAGCAGCTTGGCCCCGGGGAGGGAAAAACTGTTTTTT. Translation gives CASSLAPGREKLFF.